The 21 T cell receptor beta chains reported below all come from one sample, sequenced in a study of blood T cell repertoires in COVID-19. Measured with immunoSEQ multiplex PCR; TCRdb has only the in-frame clones, and not every one. The sample holds a few hundred thousand clones, around 89% seen once. Sequenced: PBMCs or T cells enriched from blood (not recorded which). The receptors here all came from a woman between 18 and 29 years old who had recovered from COVID-19.

The chain recombines TRBV10-3 with TRBJ1-1; 10 nucleotides agree with TRBD1. J lost 3 bases, V lost 10 bases, and 17 bases had no gene match. Germline V gene lookup returns CDR1 ENHRY and CDR2 SYGVKD. The length of the CDR3 is 17 residues. CDR3 amino acids: CASRPRDRGLSDTEAFF. CDR3 coding DNA: TGTGCCAGCCGCCCCCGAGACAGGGGGCTTAGTGACACTGAAGCTTTCTTT.

The V gene is TRBV4-1, the J gene TRBJ2-7; weak D call: TRBD1 (5 bases). The germline V and J ends were trimmed by 5 bases and 3 bases, with 14 bases remaining between them. The germline V gene encodes CDR1 MGHRA and CDR2 YSYEKL. The CDR3 sequence is 14 residues long. CDR3: CASSSMKGFYEQYF. The CDR3 DNA follows: TGCGCCAGCAGCTCCATGAAGGGGTTCTACGAGCAGTACTTC.

The genes are TRBV6-4 and TRBJ2-1, with TRBD1 matching 9 bases. Germline trimming cut 0 bases from V and 7 bases from J; bases unmatched to any gene: 1. This CDR3 has 14 residues. The germline CDR1 and CDR2 sequences are MRHNA and SNTAGT. Here the CDR3 reads CASSDSTGGNEQFF. CDR3 bases: TGTGCCAGCAGTGACTCGACAGGGGGGAATGAGCAGTTCTTC.

This rearrangement joins TRBV9 to TRBJ1-5, with 7 nucleotides matching TRBD1. The CDR3 has 15 amino acids. Per germline, CDR1 SGDLS and CDR2 YYNGEE. With V trimmed by 4 bases and J by 4 bases, 8 bases remained unmatched. The CDR3 loop reads CASSSTGQVNQPQHF. DNA for the CDR3: TGTGCCAGCAGCTCCACCGGACAGGTGAATCAGCCCCAGCATTTT.

The chain carries TRBV29-1 and TRBJ1-3, with TRBD1 matching 11 bases. The germline V gene has CDR1 SQVTM and CDR2 ANQGSEA. The junction had 4 bases not matched to a gene; V was cut back by 7 bases and J by 2 bases. The CDR3 is 14 amino acids. CDR3 DNA sequence: TGCAGCGCTCGGACAGGGGGCCCTGGAAACACCATATATTTT. Its protein is CSARTGGPGNTIYF.

The chain combines TRBV13 with TRBJ2-1; D perhaps matches TRBD2 (6 bases). Trimming took 5 bases from V and 2 from J, leaving 13 bases between them. The CDR3 runs 15 residues. Germline CDR1 is PRHDT and CDR2 is FYEKMQ (reference sequence). The chain's CDR3 is CASSQTSFTYNEQFF. In nucleotides, the CDR3 is TGTGCCAGCAGCCAAACTAGCTTCACCTACAATGAGCAGTTCTTC. Using reference TRBV13 and TRBJ2-1 for the parts outside the CDR3, the full variable domain is AAGVIQSPRHLIKEKRETATLKCYPIPRHDTVYWYQQGPGQDPQFLISFYEKMQSDKGSIPDRFSAQQFSDYHSELNMSSLELGDSALYFCASSQTSFTYNEQFFGPGTRLTVL.

The rearrangement joins TRBV10-2 to TRBJ1-1; TRBD1 is a possible D gene (5 bases). Germline V gene sequence: CDR1 WSHSY, CDR2 SAAADI. The CDR3 totals 11 residues. Trimming cost V 5 bases and J 6 bases, with 7 bases left between them. CDR3: CASSWGAEAFF. The CDR3 bases are TGCGCCAGCAGTTGGGGCGCTGAAGCTTTCTTT.

This clone has just one count. The V call is TRBV9, the J call TRBJ1-2; D gene ambiguous. Germline-derived CDR1 and CDR2 are SGDLS and YYNGEE. Trimming removed 1 base at V and 2 bases at J, with 18 bases between. This CDR3 comprises 17 residues. For the CDR3, the DNA is TGTGCCAGCAGCGTAAATGGGAGGGATGTAAGAAACTATGGCTACACCTTC. As protein: CASSVNGRDVRNYGYTF.

The CDR3, as DNA: TGTGCCAGCAGCCGGACGGAAGACAGGGAAGGCACCGGGGAGCTGTTTTTT. Translating gives CASSRTEDREGTGELFF. The rearrangement uses TRBV27 and TRBJ2-2, with 7 bases fitting TRBD1. The V and J ends lost 6 bases and 4 bases, in that order; junction bases with no gene match: 14. This CDR3 comprises 17 residues. Germline CDR1 and CDR2: MNHEY and SMNVEV (reference sequence).

The chain is built from TRBV5-1 and TRBJ1-6; possibly TRBD1 for D (5 bases). CDR3 size: 15 residues. Germline CDR1 reads SGHRS; CDR2 reads YFSETQ. Deletions cut 1 base from V and 10 bases from J, with 15 bases between. The CDR3 sequence: CASSLRIGADSPLHF. The CDR3 DNA reads as TGCGCCAGCAGCTTGAGAATTGGGGCAGACTCACCCCTCCACTTT.

This chain connects TRBV18 to TRBJ2-2, with 7 positions matching TRBD1. Trimming removed 5 bases from V and 7 bases from J; junction bases left unmatched: 7. The CDR3 loop spans 14 amino acids. Per germline, CDR1 KGHSH and CDR2 LQKENI. The CDR3 protein is CASSRDSRGGELFF. CDR3 bases: TGTGCCAGCTCAAGGGACAGCCGAGGCGGGGAGCTGTTTTTT.

The chain joins TRBV27 to TRBJ1-6; no definite D call. The germline V and J ends were trimmed by 6 bases and 3 bases, with 12 bases remaining between them. This CDR3 region has 15 residues. Looked up from germline, CDR1 is MNHEY and CDR2 is SMNVEV (reference sequence). CDR3 nucleotide sequence: TGTGCCAGCAGGATTAGAACCTACTATAATTCACCCCTCCACTTT. Translated, it gives CASRIRTYYNSPLHF.

In this sample, this clone turned up once. Other DNA sequences in this sample translate to the same CDR3. The chain uses TRBV30 and TRBJ1-6; 10 bases are shared with TRBD1. The CDR3 consists of 14 residues. J lost 9 bases, V lost 0 bases, and 2 bases had no gene match. Germline V lookup: CDR1 GTSNPN, CDR2 SVGIG (reference sequence). The CDR3 DNA sequence: TGTGCCTGGAGTGTAGGGGACAGGGGTTCACCCCTCCACTTT. Translating gives CAWSVGDRGSPLHF.

The chain combines TRBV7-3 with TRBJ2-4, with a tentative D call TRBD2 (5 bases). Germline V gene data show CDR1 as SGHTA and CDR2 as FQGTGA. Trimming took off 5 bases at V and 1 base at J, with 12 bases between the two ends. This CDR3 region has 15 residues. The CDR3: CASSKDSAAKNIQYF. The CDR3 DNA sequence: TGTGCCAGCAGCAAGGACTCGGCGGCCAAAAACATTCAGTACTTC.

V usage is TRBV6-5 and J usage is TRBJ1-4; 9 bases map to TRBD1. Germline CDR1 reads MNHEY; CDR2 reads SVGAGI. V gave up 6 bases and J gave up 8 bases; unmatched junction bases: 10. This CDR3 contains 15 residues. For the CDR3, the DNA is TGTGCCAGCAGGAAACTACAGGGGGCGAGGGAAAAACTGTTTTTT. Translation: CASRKLQGAREKLFF.

This clone has just a few counts. This chain joins TRBV28 and TRBJ1-1; 7 nucleotides line up with TRBD1. V shed 7 bases, J shed 0 bases, and the junction held 11 bases outside the gene matches. This CDR3 contains 16 residues. The germline V gene has CDR1 MDHEN and CDR2 SYDVKM. CDR3 sequence (DNA): TGTGCCAGCATGTTAGACAGGGTCCCTTTGAACACTGAAGCTTTCTTT. It encodes CASMLDRVPLNTEAFF.

This chain joins TRBV11-2 and TRBJ1-2; 8 bases map to TRBD1. Germline V CDR1 and CDR2: SGHAT, FQNNGV. V trimming: 4 bases; J trimming: 4 bases; junction bases outside the gene matches: 2. The CDR3 spans 13 residues. The CDR3, as DNA: TGTGCCAGCAGCTCCGGACAGGGCTATGGCTACACCTTC. Protein: CASSSGQGYGYTF.

The rearrangement uses TRBV5-4 and TRBJ1-1, with 9 bases matching TRBD1. Germline V gene lookup returns CDR1 SGHNT and CDR2 YYREEE (reference sequence). V was clipped by 2 bases and J by 1 base; unmatched bases: 3. The CDR3 has 15 amino acids. CDR3: CASSLQGAWNTEAFF. The CDR3 DNA reads TGTGCCAGCAGCTTACAGGGGGCTTGGAACACTGAAGCTTTCTTT.

V usage is TRBV28 and J usage is TRBJ1-2, with D possibly being TRBD1 (5 bases). The CDR3 consists of 14 residues. With 5 bases removed from V and 8 bases from J, the gap between germline ends came to 18 bases. From germline, CDR1 is MDHEN and CDR2 SYDVKM. CDR3 sequence reads: CASSPLQENGGYTF. Written as DNA, the CDR3 is TGTGCCAGCAGTCCCTTACAGGAAAATGGCGGCTACACCTTC.

The chain recombines TRBV6-6 with TRBJ1-4; 10 positions match TRBD1. The junction had 9 bases not matched to a gene; V was cut back by 6 bases and J by 8 bases. CDR3 length equals 15 residues. CDR1 is MNHNY, CDR2 SVGAGI, per germline (reference sequence). The CDR3 loop reads CASSRTGGREEKLFF. The CDR3 DNA reads as TGTGCCAGCAGCCGGACAGGGGGAAGGGAAGAAAAACTGTTTTTT.

The gene calls are TRBV6-5 and TRBJ1-6, with a possible D match to TRBD1 (6 bases). V dropped 6 bases and J dropped 8 bases, with 11 bases sitting between them. The CDR3 extends over 13 amino acids. The germline V gene has CDR1 MNHEY and CDR2 SVGAGI. The CDR3 nucleotides are TGTGCCAGCAGAGGGGGAGTTTATTCACCCCTCCACTTT. As protein: CASRGGVYSPLHF.